This T cell receptor beta chain was observed in a study of T cell responses to AZD1222 COVID-19 vaccine. The study, taken as a whole, reports: Seropositive AZD1222 recipients at baseline numbered only five or six. Every sample of the repertoires postdated the peak T cell response. Increases in Spike-specific TCR breadth and depth were seen after two AZD1222 doses. Across spike, vaccine-associated CD4 TCRs were found, dominant at 160-218 and 743-854.

Here immunoSEQ multiplex PCR was the method, and the copy in TCRdb shows in-frame clones only, minus some. The sample lists over 95,000 clones; 87% were seen once. The CDR3 is 16 amino acids. Concerning this clone: The antigen remains unidentified.

This receptor was identified in an adult in good health. The sequencing used peripheral blood, collected on day 0 of AZD1222 vaccination. The genes are TRBV21-1 and TRBJ2-1. TRBV21-1 is tagged as a pseudogene. CDR3 amino acids: CASSKARVSSYNEQFF. The CDR3 nucleotides are TGTGCCAGCAGCAAAGCAAGGGTCAGCTCCTACAATGAGCAGTTCTTC.